The 30 T cell receptor beta chains in this list originate from one sample, sequenced in a study of patients and donors after allogeneic stem cell transplantation. TCRdb reprocessed the RT-PCR reads with MiXCR, giving one entry per CDR3 protein. The table includes some 880,000 distinct CDR3 sequences, about a sixth detected once. The sequenced sample consisted of blood, either unsorted or a sorted T cell fraction (not recorded which). These receptors were obtained from a human donor who was either an allogeneic HSCT recipient or a stem cell or donor lymphocyte infusion donor (not recorded which). It is not recorded whose cells these are; they may come from a transplant donor.

The J gene is TRBJ2-5, the V gene TRBV6-2 or TRBV6-3, with 7 nucleotides matching TRBD2. This CDR3 has 15 amino acids. Germline CDR1 is MNHEY and CDR2 is SVGEGT. J gave up 3 bases and V 0 bases, and 4 bases lay outside the gene matches. The CDR3 reads CASSYSSRGEETQYF. For the CDR3, the DNA is TGTGCCAGCAGTTACTCCTCTCGGGGGGAAGAGACCCAGTACTTC.

The gene calls are TRBV6-4 and TRBJ2-3; D remains unclear. The V end was cut by 2 bases, the J end by 3 bases, with 6 bases between. The CDR3 sequence is 13 residues long. CDR1 is MRHNA and CDR2 is SNTAGT in the germline V gene. CDR3 in DNA: TGTGCCAGCAGTGACCTAAGAACAGATACGCAGTATTTT. This codes for CASSDLRTDTQYF.

CDR3 loop: CSARVRDGRGEYF. DNA for the CDR3: TGCAGTGCTAGAGTCCGGGACGGCCGTGGGGAGTATTTT. The rearrangement joins TRBV20-1 to TRBJ2-3, with D perhaps being TRBD1 or TRBD2 (5 bases each). V lost 1 base to trimming and J lost 13 bases, with 18 bases between them. The germline V gene has CDR1 DFQATT and CDR2 SNEGSKA (reference sequence). This CDR3 has 13 residues.

The rearrangement joins TRBV7-8 to TRBJ2-5; D call uncertain. V lost 3 bases to trimming and J lost 0 bases, with 5 bases between them. Germline CDR1 and CDR2: SGHVS and FQNEAQ. The CDR3 length is 13 residues. The CDR3 nucleotides read TGTGCCAGCAGCTTCCAGGACCAAGAGACCCAGTACTTC. Residues: CASSFQDQETQYF.

This chain connects TRBV9 to TRBJ2-7; 8 nucleotides agree with TRBD2. This CDR3 has 16 residues. Germline V gives CDR1 SGDLS, CDR2 YYNGEE. V was clipped by 3 bases and J by 3 bases; unmatched bases: 11. CDR3: CASSEGPGTRDYEQYF. The DNA of the CDR3 is TGTGCCAGCAGCGAGGGACCCGGGACTAGGGACTACGAGCAGTACTTC.

The sample holds a few counts of this clonotype. The V gene is TRBV12-3 or TRBV12-4, the J gene TRBJ1-2, with D maybe TRBD1 (6 bases). Trimming removed 6 bases at V and 7 bases at J, with 15 bases between. This CDR3 region has 13 residues. CDR3 DNA sequence: TGTGCCAGCAGCGGGGGACATCTGACTGGCTACACCTTC. This gives the protein CASSGGHLTGYTF.

The sample holds a few counts of this clonotype. V and J are TRBV3-1 and TRBJ1-6, with D perhaps matching TRBD1 (5 bases). In germline, CDR1 is LGHDT, CDR2 YNNKEL (reference sequence). The V end lost 5 bases, the J end lost 12 bases, and 17 bases lay between the germline ends. The CDR3 length is 14 residues. The CDR3 coding sequence is TGTGCCAGCAGCTTTGGGGGACGGGGATTACCCCTCCACTTT. Translated, it gives CASSFGGRGLPLHF.

The chain is built from TRBV6-5 and TRBJ2-7; TRBD1 agrees at 7 bases. This CDR3 comprises 14 residues. Germline CDR1 MNHEY, CDR2 SVGAGI. The V and J ends lost 4 bases and 7 bases, in that order; junction bases with no gene match: 10. This CDR3 is CASSSLDRVREQYF. The CDR3 nucleotides read TGTGCCAGCAGTTCCCTAGACAGGGTAAGGGAGCAGTACTTC.

The chain uses TRBV20-1 and TRBJ2-5; 8 nucleotides match TRBD2. Losses at the gene ends were 0 bases for V and 1 base for J; bases not matched to a gene: 7. CDR1 is DFQATT and CDR2 is SNEGSKA in the germline V gene (reference sequence). This CDR3 is 16 amino acids long. As DNA, the CDR3 is TGCAGTGCTAGAGATTCTGTCGGGAGGGCCCAAGAGACCCAGTACTTC. As protein: CSARDSVGRAQETQYF.

The V and J genes are TRBV12-3 or TRBV12-4 and TRBJ2-2, with 7 bases lining up with TRBD1. The V gene end was trimmed by 5 bases and the J gene end by 1 base; junction bases not matched to a gene: 7. The CDR3 contains 16 residues. CDR3 nucleotide sequence: TGTGCCAGCAGTCCCGAGGGGGCTAAGAACACCGGGGAGCTGTTTTTT. This gives the protein CASSPEGAKNTGELFF.

This clonotype showed up many times. CDR3 DNA: TGTGCCATCGCGCGGGATTCCAACACAGATACGCAGTATTTT. This gives the protein CAIARDSNTDTQYF. The chain links TRBV6-1 to TRBJ2-3, with D possibly TRBD2 on 6 matching bases. Germline V gene sequence: CDR1 MNHNS, CDR2 SASEGT. CDR3 length equals 14 residues. Trimming pared 10 bases from V and 2 bases from J, leaving 16 bases between.

This clonotype was detected only a few times. This CDR3 reads CASSLGSTRNSGNSPLHF. CDR3 bases: TGCGCCAGCAGCTTGGGGTCGACGCGGAATAGCGGTAATTCACCCCTCCACTTT. The chain combines TRBV5-1 with TRBJ1-6, with no clear D. V lost 0 bases and J 6 bases, leaving 19 bases between the germline ends. Germline V gene data show CDR1 as SGHRS and CDR2 as YFSETQ. The CDR3 runs to 18 residues.

The V call is TRBV25-1, the J call TRBJ2-5; 8 nucleotides agree with TRBD1. The junction had 12 bases not matched to a gene; V was cut back by 7 bases and J by 5 bases. CDR1 is MGHDK, CDR2 SYGVNS, per germline. The CDR3 runs 15 residues. The CDR3 loop reads CASTSGQGRVETQYF. The DNA of the CDR3 is TGTGCCAGCACCAGCGGACAGGGAAGGGTGGAGACCCAGTACTTC.

The chain couples TRBV7-2 to TRBJ2-5; D is uncertain. CDR1 SGHTA and CDR2 FQGNSA come from the germline V gene. This CDR3 region has 12 residues. V lost 4 bases, J lost 7 bases, and 10 bases lay in between. CDR3 nucleotide sequence: TGTGCCAGCAGCTCTGTCCCCGGGACCCAGTACTTC. This gives the protein CASSSVPGTQYF.

The chain has TRBV5-6 and TRBJ1-2; 10 bases are a match to TRBD1. Germline CDR1 SGHDT, CDR2 YYEEEE. Trimming cost V 7 bases and J 7 bases; bases outside gene matches: 1. The CDR3 length is 11 residues. The CDR3 DNA reads as TGTGCCAGCGGGACAGGGGCTGGCTACACCTTC. It specifies CASGTGAGYTF.

This clonotype turned up a few times. The DNA of the CDR3 is TGTGCCAGCAGTTTAATCCCGGCTGTTAGCTATGGCTACACCTTC. Protein: CASSLIPAVSYGYTF. The gene calls are TRBV28 and TRBJ1-2; D remains unclear. The CDR3 has 15 residues. V lost 2 bases to trimming and J lost 4 bases, with 14 bases between them. Germline V gives CDR1 MDHEN, CDR2 SYDVKM.

This clonotype was seen many times. The rearrangement links TRBV12-3 or TRBV12-4 to TRBJ2-2; D is unclear. V was trimmed by 5 bases and J by 9 bases, leaving 10 bases between them. This CDR3 is 12 amino acids long. The CDR3 coding sequence is TGTGCCAGCAGTAGGATTCTCCGGGAGCTGTTTTTT. As protein: CASSRILRELFF.

This clonotype was observed a few times. The CDR3 loop is CASETYLGLGRTDTQYF. The CDR3 DNA reads as TGTGCCAGCGAAACTTACCTGGGACTAGGCCGCACAGATACGCAGTATTTT. The chain is built from TRBV4-2 and TRBJ2-3; 8 bases fit TRBD2. The CDR3 consists of 17 residues. V shed 8 bases and J 1 base; nucleotides not matched to a gene: 14. CDR1 is LGHNA, CDR2 YNFKEQ, per germline.

The gene calls are TRBV20-1 and TRBJ1-5; the D is unclear. Germline V lookup: CDR1 DFQATT, CDR2 SNEGSKA (reference sequence). The CDR3 is made up of 14 amino acids. V shed 0 bases and J shed 2 bases, with 8 bases lying between them. The CDR3 loop is CSARETEGNQPQHF. The CDR3 DNA is TGCAGTGCTAGAGAAACCGAGGGCAATCAGCCCCAGCATTTT.

This clonotype has just a few counts. This chain joins TRBV4-3 and TRBJ1-2; 8 bases agree with TRBD1. Unmatched junction bases numbered 8, after V lost 0 bases and J lost 8 bases. CDR3 size: 15 residues. Germline V CDR1 and CDR2: LGHNA, YSLEER. The CDR3 DNA follows: TGCGCCAGCAGCCAAGATGGGCAGGGGGCCAAAGGCTACACCTTC. It translates to CASSQDGQGAKGYTF.

The rearrangement joins TRBV12-3 or TRBV12-4 to TRBJ1-3, with a possible D match to TRBD1 (5 bases). The V gene lost 4 bases and the J gene lost 4 bases, with 14 bases spanning the gap. The CDR3 is made up of 15 amino acids. DNA of the CDR3: TGTGCCAGCAGTTCCAGCGGGACGGCAGGAAACACCATATATTTT. Translating it yields CASSSSGTAGNTIYF.

This CDR3 reads CASTPLRDSAYEQYF. The CDR3 nucleotides read TGTGCCAGCACCCCTTTACGGGACAGTGCTTACGAGCAGTACTTC. The J gene is TRBJ2-7, the V gene TRBV21-1; the tabulated D call, TRBD1, remains unverified against the DNA. TRBV21-1 is listed as a pseudogene. The CDR3 length is 15 residues.

The chain employs TRBV19 and TRBJ1-5; D gene ambiguous. The CDR3 length is 15 residues. The V and J ends lost 7 bases and 0 bases respectively, with 13 bases between them. Germline V gene lookup returns CDR1 LNHDA and CDR2 SQIVND (reference sequence). In nucleotides, the CDR3 is TGTGCCAGTACCCCGTGGGGAAATAGCAATCAGCCCCAGCATTTT. As protein: CASTPWGNSNQPQHF.

This chain uses TRBV2 with TRBJ2-3; 9 bases map to TRBD2. Germline CDR1 reads SNHLY; CDR2 reads FYNNEI. This CDR3 has 15 residues. J was trimmed by 1 base and V by 6 bases; bases with no gene match: 5. Written as DNA, the CDR3 is TGTGCCAGCAGGATAATAGCGGGGGGCACAGATACGCAGTATTTT. Amino acids: CASRIIAGGTDTQYF.

This clonotype appeared a few times. The chain carries TRBV6-5 and TRBJ1-2; the D is unclear. The CDR3 totals 14 residues. The germline V gene encodes CDR1 MNHEY and CDR2 SVGAGI. Between the trimmed V and J ends, which lost 2 bases and 3 bases, there was a span of 10 bases. The CDR3 here is CASSYRSFDYGYTF. In DNA form, the CDR3 reads TGTGCCAGCAGTTACAGGAGTTTTGACTATGGCTACACCTTC.

This sequence joins TRBV7-9 and TRBJ2-7; 8 bases are a match to TRBD1. Germline-derived CDR1 and CDR2 are SEHNR and FQNEAQ (reference sequence). CDR3 length: 16 residues. Trimming took 5 bases from V and 0 from J; bases not matched to a gene: 9. The CDR3 protein is CASSPWTGIGSYEQYF. CDR3 in DNA: TGTGCCAGCAGCCCATGGACAGGGATCGGCTCCTACGAGCAGTACTTC. The full variable domain, completed using reference TRBV7-9 and TRBJ2-7, is DTGVSQNPRHKITKRGQNVTFRCDPISEHNRLYWYRQTLGQGPEFLTYFQNEAQLEKSRLLSDRFSAERPKGSFSTLEIQRTEQGDSAMYLCASSPWTGIGSYEQYFGPGTRLTVT.

This clonotype has more than one count but fewer than ten. The chain links TRBV4-2 to TRBJ2-2; no definite D call. CDR3 length: 12 amino acids. Germline V gene sequence: CDR1 LGHNA, CDR2 YNFKEQ. V shed 6 bases and J shed 2 bases, with 4 bases lying between them. In DNA, the CDR3 is TGTGCCAGCAGGCATAACACCGGGGAGCTGTTTTTT. It codes for CASRHNTGELFF.

This clonotype was seen only a few times. This chain joins TRBV20-1 and TRBJ1-1, with unresolved D. The CDR3 runs to 11 residues. Germline V gene lookup returns CDR1 DFQATT and CDR2 SNEGSKA (reference sequence). Trimming took off 1 base at V and 5 bases at J, with 5 bases between the two ends. The CDR3: CSARVGTEAFF. CDR3 sequence (DNA): TGCAGTGCTAGAGTGGGGACTGAAGCTTTCTTT.

The chain carries TRBV27 and TRBJ1-2, with TRBD1 as a possible D gene (5 bases). V lost 5 bases, J lost 4 bases, and 11 bases lay in between. CDR3 length: 13 amino acids. Germline CDR1 is MNHEY and CDR2 is SMNVEV (reference sequence). The CDR3 sequence is CASSRGDGYGYTF. CDR3 in DNA: TGTGCCAGCAGTCGAGGGGACGGCTATGGCTACACCTTC.

The chain couples TRBV18 to TRBJ2-4; tentatively, D is TRBD1 (6 bases). Germline V gene sequence: CDR1 KGHSH, CDR2 LQKENI. V was clipped by 4 bases and J by 4 bases, with 14 bases between them. This CDR3 region has 15 residues. CDR3 DNA: TGTGCCAGCTCACTGAACTCGGACAGAAAAAACATTCAGTACTTC. This sequence encodes CASSLNSDRKNIQYF.